Shown below are 9 T cell receptor beta chains from a single sample sequenced in a study of shared clonotypes between healthy human individuals. TCRdb keeps only in-frame clones here, not all; method: immunoSEQ multiplex PCR. The table lists about 1 million clones, 65% to 75% of them singletons, with 1.5% in the top ten. The sample comprised memory CD4+ T cells sorted from blood. The subset was: CD45RA-negative fraction. The receptors here all came from a man between 18 and 29 years old in good health.

V and J are TRBV19 and TRBJ2-4; D remains ambiguous. Trimming cost V 3 bases and J 8 bases, with 11 bases left between them. The CDR3 extends over 13 amino acids. Germline lookup yields CDR1 LNHDA and CDR2 SQIVND (reference sequence). The CDR3 region is CASSISPVDIQYF. CDR3 bases: TGTGCCAGTAGTATTAGCCCGGTCGACATTCAGTACTTC.

This clone was observed many times. The J gene is TRBJ2-3, the V gene TRBV18, with 7 bases fitting TRBD1. Germline CDR1 is KGHSH and CDR2 is LQKENI. V shed 2 bases, J shed 4 bases, and the junction held 3 bases outside the gene matches. The CDR3 length is 14 residues. CDR3 bases: TGTGCCAGCTCACCATCGACAGGGTCAGATACGCAGTATTTT. Translating gives CASSPSTGSDTQYF.

J is TRBJ2-3 and V is TRBV11-2; no definite D call. V lost 1 base and J lost 9, with 8 bases in between. This CDR3 spans 12 amino acids. Germline V gene data show CDR1 as SGHAT and CDR2 as FQNNGV. Here the CDR3 DNA reads TGTGCCAGCAGCTTAGCTGAACGGACGCAGTATTTT. Amino acid sequence: CASSLAERTQYF. Full variable domain (outside the CDR3, taken from reference TRBV11-2 and TRBJ2-3): EAGVAQSPRYKIIEKRQSVAFWCNPISGHATLYWYQQILGQGPKLLIQFQNNGVVDDSQLPKDRFSAERLKGVDSTLKIQPAKLEDSAVYLCASSLAERTQYFGPGTRLTVL.

The sample holds one count of this clone. The V and J genes are TRBV11-2 and TRBJ2-1; TRBD2 matches 9 bases. This CDR3 is built from 16 residues. Germline V lookup: CDR1 SGHAT, CDR2 FQNNGV. V was clipped by 5 bases and J by 8 bases; unmatched bases: 13. In nucleotides, the CDR3 is TGTGCCAGCAGCCGGCCCGGCGGGAGGGCTCTATATGAGCAGTTCTTC. Amino acid sequence: CASSRPGGRALYEQFF.

A note on this clone: One end of the junction does not line up with germline, which may come from a read error. This rearrangement joins TRBV7-7 to TRBJ2-2, with 9 bases identical to TRBD2. This CDR3 is built from 15 residues. The germline V gene has CDR1 SSHAT and CDR2 FNYEAQ (reference sequence). The CDR3 spells CASSLLAGGVGELFF. The CDR3 nucleotides read TGTGCTAGCAGCCTACTAGCGGGCGGGGTCGGGGAGCTGTTTTTT. The full variable domain, rest sourced from reference TRBV7-7 and TRBJ2-2, is GAGVSQSPRYKVTKRGQDVTLRCDPISSHATLYWYQQALGQGPEFLTYFNYEAQPDKSGLPSDRFSAERPEGSISTLTIQRTEQRDSAMYRCASSLLAGGVGELFFGEGSRLTVL.

This rearrangement joins TRBV5-1 to TRBJ2-5; the match to TRBD2 covers 11 bases. The germline V gene encodes CDR1 SGHRS and CDR2 YFSETQ. V shed 5 bases, J shed 2 bases, and the junction held 8 bases outside the gene matches. The CDR3 consists of 16 residues. The CDR3 nucleotides read TGCGCCAGCAGGGCTAGCGGGGGGACCTCTCAAGAGACCCAGTACTTC. Protein product: CASRASGGTSQETQYF.

The chain employs TRBV5-1 and TRBJ2-7; TRBD2 aligns across 10 bases. CDR1 SGHRS and CDR2 YFSETQ come from the germline V gene. The length of the CDR3 is 15 residues. J gave up 2 bases and V 0 bases, and 2 bases lay outside the gene matches. CDR3 DNA: TGCGCCAGCAGCTTGGCCCTAGCGGGGGCCTACGAGCAGTACTTC. This encodes CASSLALAGAYEQYF.

In its sample, this clone was seen many times. The same CDR3 arises from other DNA sequences in this sample as well. The chain employs TRBV7-9 and TRBJ2-7; D not resolved. Germline V lookup: CDR1 SEHNR, CDR2 FQNEAQ (reference sequence). The CDR3 contains 13 residues. Trimming removed 1 base at V and 3 bases at J, with 7 bases between. CDR3 region: CASSLVWSYEQYF. The DNA for the CDR3 is TGTGCCAGCAGCTTAGTTTGGAGCTACGAGCAGTACTTC. Complete variable domain (other parts from reference TRBV7-9 and TRBJ2-7): DTGVSQNPRHKITKRGQNVTFRCDPISEHNRLYWYRQTLGQGPEFLTYFQNEAQLEKSRLLSDRFSAERPKGSFSTLEIQRTEQGDSAMYLCASSLVWSYEQYFGPGTRLTVT.

The V and J genes are TRBV10-1 and TRBJ2-4; 8 bases match TRBD2. Germline CDR1 is WNHNN and CDR2 is SYGVQD (reference sequence). The CDR3 is 13 amino acids. V was pared by 6 bases and J by 8 bases, with 6 bases of the junction left unmatched. CDR3 protein: CASSPGGADIQYF. CDR3 in DNA: TGCGCCAGCAGCCCCGGGGGGGCGGACATTCAGTACTTC.